The next 31 T cell receptor beta chains were all read from a single sample in a study of T-cell memory formation after mild COVID-19. TCRdb re-called the 5' RACE reads through MiXCR, storing one row per CDR3 protein. The table lists 110,000 to 150,000 distinct CDR3 sequences, approximately 25% of them singletons. Source material: PBMCs or a T cell subset sorted from them (not recorded which). These receptors were obtained from an adult woman who had mild COVID-19 (a few samples of this study predate the infection). Cell type and time point are not known.

V gene TRBV6-5 combines with J gene TRBJ2-2, with D uncertain. Germline CDR1 reads MNHEY; CDR2 reads SVGAGI. CDR3 length: 15 residues. Trimming removed 2 bases at V and 0 bases at J, with 7 bases between. The DNA of the CDR3 is TGTGCCAGCAGTTACGGGTCTCCGAACACCGGGGAGCTGTTTTTT. This encodes CASSYGSPNTGELFF.

The chain couples TRBV5-6 to TRBJ2-7; 9 bases align to TRBD2. The length of the CDR3 is 15 residues. Germline CDR1 reads SGHDT; CDR2 reads YYEEEE. Unmatched junction bases numbered 12, after V lost 4 bases and J lost 7 bases. For the CDR3, the DNA is TGTGCCAGCAGCCGCTGGCCTAGCGGGGATTTTGAGCAGTACTTC. Translation: CASSRWPSGDFEQYF.

CDR3 nucleotide sequence: TGTGCCAGCAGCTTACTTCCGACTAGCGATAGTGAGCAGTACTTC. This encodes CASSLLPTSDSEQYF. This chain uses TRBV13 with TRBJ2-7, with 8 bases that match TRBD2. Germline CDR1 reads PRHDT; CDR2 reads FYEKMQ (reference sequence). The V and J ends lost 2 bases and 7 bases, in that order; junction bases with no gene match: 10. The CDR3 has 15 amino acids.

This clonotype was seen a handful of times. The J gene is TRBJ1-1, the V gene TRBV2; D remains ambiguous. Germline V gene data show CDR1 as SNHLY and CDR2 as FYNNEI. The CDR3 runs to 13 residues. V lost 3 bases, J lost 1 base, and 6 bases lay in between. The CDR3 region is CASSEGPNTEAFF. For the CDR3, the DNA is TGTGCCAGCAGTGAGGGCCCGAACACTGAAGCTTTCTTT. Complete variable domain (other parts from reference TRBV2 and TRBJ1-1): EPEVTQTPSHQVTQMGQEVILRCVPISNHLYFYWYRQILGQKVEFLVSFYNNEISEKSEIFDDQFSVERPDGSNFTLKIRSTKLEDSAMYFCASSEGPNTEAFFGQGTRLTVV.

This clonotype has only a few counts. V gene TRBV5-1 combines with J gene TRBJ1-1, with TRBD1 matching 10 bases. The trim removed 5 bases at V and 2 bases at J, leaving 12 bases unmatched. CDR1 SGHRS and CDR2 YFSETQ come from the germline V gene. The CDR3 consists of 17 residues. This chain's CDR3 is CASSRSPDRGPNTEAFF. The CDR3 DNA sequence: TGCGCCAGCAGTCGTTCCCCTGACAGGGGGCCAAACACTGAAGCTTTCTTT. The variable domain in full, completed from reference TRBV5-1 and TRBJ1-1, reads KAGVTQTPRYLIKTRGQQVTLSCSPISGHRSVSWYQQTPGQGLQFLFEYFSETQRNKGNFPGRFSGRQFSNSRSEMNVSTLELGDSALYLCASSRSPDRGPNTEAFFGQGTRLTVV.

This clonotype was detected a few times. The chain is built from TRBV9 and TRBJ1-5, with TRBD1 matching 7 bases. This CDR3 is built from 16 residues. J gave up 0 bases and V 4 bases, and 7 bases lay outside the gene matches. In germline, CDR1 is SGDLS, CDR2 YYNGEE. CDR3 DNA sequence: TGTGCCAGCAGCTCCGGGACAGCATATAGCAATCAGCCCCAGCATTTT. It codes for CASSSGTAYSNQPQHF.

The genes are TRBV7-8 and TRBJ2-2; maybe TRBD1 (6 bases). Trimming removed 3 bases from V and 5 bases from J, with 16 bases in between. The germline V gene encodes CDR1 SGHVS and CDR2 FQNEAQ. The CDR3 spans 16 residues. CDR3 coding DNA: TGTGCCAGCAGCTTTTTAGGGGGTAGGGTGACCGGGGAGCTGTTTTTT. It specifies CASSFLGGRVTGELFF. Filled out from reference TRBV7-8 and TRBJ2-2, the complete variable domain reads GAGVSQSPRYKVAKRGQDVALRCDPISGHVSLFWYQQALGQGPEFLTYFQNEAQLDKSGLPSDRFFAERPEGSVSTLKIQRTQQEDSAVYLCASSFLGGRVTGELFFGEGSRLTVL.

The table lists this clonotype with a few counts. The genes are TRBV10-3 and TRBJ2-7; D uncertain. Trimming took off 0 bases at V and 5 bases at J, with 8 bases between the two ends. The germline V gene encodes CDR1 ENHRY and CDR2 SYGVKD. There are 13 residues in the CDR3. The CDR3 is CAISESGYNEQYF. The CDR3 bases are TGTGCCATCAGTGAGTCGGGGTACAACGAGCAGTACTTC.

This clonotype was observed a few times. The J gene is TRBJ2-3, the V gene TRBV2; D is uncertain. Trimming removed 1 base at V and 4 bases at J, with 9 bases between. Germline V gene data show CDR1 as SNHLY and CDR2 as FYNNEI. The CDR3 length is 14 residues. The CDR3 region has the DNA TGTGCCAGCAGTGAAGGGTCTGGGTCAGATACGCAGTATTTT. Protein product: CASSEGSGSDTQYF.

The chain recombines TRBV29-1 with TRBJ2-1; D possibly uses TRBD1 or TRBD2 (5 bases each). CDR1 is SQVTM and CDR2 is ANQGSEA in the germline V gene. This CDR3 spans 18 amino acids. Trimming pared 1 base from V and 3 bases from J, leaving 22 bases between. CDR3 bases: TGCAGCGTTGAAGGGTCCGACGGGGCCCAAAAGTTCTACAATGAGCAGTTCTTC. It specifies CSVEGSDGAQKFYNEQFF.

This clonotype was seen a few times. J is TRBJ1-2 and V is TRBV5-6; TRBD1 matches at 11 bases. In germline, CDR1 is SGHDT, CDR2 YYEEEE. The CDR3 is 15 amino acids. J gave up 3 bases and V 3 bases, and 4 bases lay outside the gene matches. CDR3 bases: TGTGCCAGCAGCTACCGGACAGGGGGCGACTATGGCTACACCTTC. It codes for CASSYRTGGDYGYTF. The whole variable domain, remainder taken from reference TRBV5-6 and TRBJ1-2, is DAGVTQSPTHLIKTRGQQVTLRCSPKSGHDTVSWYQQALGQGPQFIFQYYEEEERQRGNFPDRFSGHQFPNYSSELNVNALLLGDSALYLCASSYRTGGDYGYTFGSGTRLTVV.

This clonotype appeared a few times. The chain employs TRBV18 and TRBJ1-1, with D possibly being TRBD1 (6 bases). The CDR3 is 17 residues long. Trimming cost V 2 bases and J 1 base, with 17 bases left between them. From germline, CDR1 is KGHSH and CDR2 LQKENI. DNA of the CDR3: TGTGCCAGCTCACCATCTTTGACCATGACAGGGAACACTGAAGCTTTCTTT. Encoded protein: CASSPSLTMTGNTEAFF.

The gene calls are TRBV2 and TRBJ2-7, with 8 positions matching TRBD2. J was trimmed by 6 bases and V by 4 bases; bases with no gene match: 8. CDR1 and CDR2 (germline): SNHLY, FYNNEI. The CDR3 is 14 amino acids. The CDR3 spells CASSAAGVSLEQYF. CDR3 nucleotides: TGTGCCAGCAGTGCAGCGGGAGTGAGTCTCGAGCAGTACTTC.

The chain couples TRBV3-1 to TRBJ2-1; 9 positions match TRBD1. Looked up from germline, CDR1 is LGHDT and CDR2 is YNNKEL (reference sequence). V dropped 4 bases and J dropped 4; count of bases not matched to a gene: 8. CDR3 length: 16 amino acids. Here the CDR3 DNA reads TGTGCCAGCAGCCTCGAAACCGGGACAGGGTACAATGAGCAGTTCTTC. This sequence encodes CASSLETGTGYNEQFF.

V and J are TRBV24-1 and TRBJ2-7; 8 positions match TRBD1. V was pared by 1 base and J by 5 bases, with 3 bases of the junction left unmatched. Germline CDR1 reads KGHDR; CDR2 reads SFDVKD. This CDR3 contains 14 residues. CDR3 loop: CATSDLGQGDEQYF. CDR3 DNA: TGTGCCACCAGTGATTTAGGACAGGGCGACGAGCAGTACTTC.

This clonotype was recorded a few times. The chain combines TRBV7-8 with TRBJ2-1; 15 nucleotides align to TRBD2. This CDR3 has 18 residues. Trimming took 5 bases from V and 0 from J; bases not matched to a gene: 5. Germline V gene sequence: CDR1 SGHVS, CDR2 FQNEAQ. The CDR3 DNA reads TGTGCCAGCAGCCTTGGACTAGCGGGAGGGAGCTCCTACAATGAGCAGTTCTTC. Amino acids: CASSLGLAGGSSYNEQFF.

The chain combines TRBV19 with TRBJ2-3; TRBD2 matches at 8 bases. Germline V CDR1 and CDR2: LNHDA, SQIVND (reference sequence). The CDR3 consists of 15 residues. With V trimmed by 7 bases and J by 0 bases, 6 bases remained unmatched. The CDR3 loop is CASKIWTSSTDTQYF. DNA for the CDR3: TGTGCCAGTAAAATCTGGACTAGCAGCACAGATACGCAGTATTTT.

This clonotype was recorded a few times. This rearrangement joins TRBV27 to TRBJ1-1; D is unresolved. The CDR3 loop spans 13 amino acids. CDR1 and CDR2 (germline): MNHEY, SMNVEV (reference sequence). Trimming left V 3 bases short and J 4 bases short, with 9 bases between. Here the CDR3 DNA reads TGTGCCAGCAGTTTTGGGCGGAGCACTGAAGCTTTCTTT. It translates to CASSFGRSTEAFF.

The chain recombines TRBV6-2 or TRBV6-3 with TRBJ1-1; tentatively, D is TRBD1 (5 bases). The CDR3 consists of 13 residues. Per the germline V gene, CDR1 is MNHEY and CDR2 is SVGEGT. Trimming cost V 2 bases and J 4 bases, with 8 bases left between them. CDR3 DNA sequence: TGTGCCAGCAGTTACGGCAGGGTCACTGAAGCTTTCTTT. Translating it yields CASSYGRVTEAFF.

The J gene is TRBJ2-3, the V gene TRBV12-3 or TRBV12-4, with TRBD2 matching 9 bases. V lost 2 bases, J lost 2 bases, and 5 bases stayed unmatched. The CDR3 extends over 16 amino acids. This chain's CDR3 is CASSLLAGEVTDTQYF. For the CDR3, the DNA is TGTGCCAGCAGTTTATTAGCGGGGGAGGTCACAGATACGCAGTATTTT.

This clonotype occurred a few times. V and J are TRBV7-3 and TRBJ2-5; 15 nucleotides match TRBD2. Trimming took 5 bases from V and 9 from J; bases not matched to a gene: 13. Per the germline V gene, CDR1 is SGHTA and CDR2 is FQGTGA. There are 17 residues in the CDR3. Here the CDR3 reads CASSLGLAGGPGTAQYF. The DNA for the CDR3 is TGTGCCAGCAGCCTGGGACTAGCGGGGGGTCCGGGTACTGCCCAGTACTTC.

J is TRBJ2-1 and V is TRBV5-1; TRBD2 matches at 14 bases. J lost 2 bases, V lost 9 bases, and 13 bases had no gene match. Germline assignment: CDR1 SGHRS and CDR2 YFSETQ. The length of the CDR3 is 18 residues. CDR3 DNA sequence: TGCGCCACCTCAGAGACTAGCGGGGGGGCCGGAACCTACAATGAGCAGTTCTTC. It specifies CATSETSGGAGTYNEQFF.

The gene calls are TRBV2 and TRBJ2-7, with D unresolved. CDR1 and CDR2 from the germline V gene are SNHLY and FYNNEI. V was trimmed by 3 bases and J by 0 bases, leaving 9 bases between them. This CDR3 has 14 amino acids. CDR3 region: CASSDYGSSYEQYF. CDR3 coding DNA: TGTGCCAGCAGTGATTATGGATCCTCCTACGAGCAGTACTTC.

The chain is built from TRBV30 and TRBJ2-7; 7 bases fit TRBD2. CDR3 length: 14 amino acids. Per the germline V gene, CDR1 is GTSNPN and CDR2 is SVGIG (reference sequence). The ends lost 3 bases at V and 2 bases at J; junction bases unmatched: 7. CDR3 residues: CAWSALAVTYEQYF. CDR3 bases: TGTGCCTGGAGCGCCCTAGCGGTTACCTACGAGCAGTACTTC.

V is TRBV6-1 and J is TRBJ1-1, with D unresolved. V was clipped by 1 base and J by 0 bases, with 6 bases between them. This CDR3 region has 14 residues. CDR1 is MNHNS and CDR2 is SASEGT in the germline V gene. The CDR3 region has the DNA TGTGCCAGCAGTGAAGACTGGGTGAACACTGAAGCTTTCTTT. This gives the protein CASSEDWVNTEAFF.

In this sample, this clonotype turned up a few times. V gene TRBV20-1 combines with J gene TRBJ2-2, with a possible D match to TRBD2 (6 bases). The CDR3 is made up of 12 amino acids. Trimming took 6 bases from V and 8 from J, leaving 13 bases between them. Germline assignment: CDR1 DFQATT and CDR2 SNEGSKA (reference sequence). Here the CDR3 reads CSARGLGGELFF. For the CDR3, the DNA is TGCAGTGCAAGGGGACTTGGAGGGGAGCTGTTTTTT.

This sequence joins TRBV6-5 and TRBJ2-1; D may be TRBD1 (6 bases). The V and J ends lost 6 bases and 1 base respectively, with 13 bases between them. Per the germline V gene, CDR1 is MNHEY and CDR2 is SVGAGI. The CDR3 has 15 residues. The CDR3 DNA is TGTGCCAGCAGCCCAGGGGCTCCATCCTACAATGAGCAGTTCTTC. Its protein is CASSPGAPSYNEQFF.

The chain recombines TRBV29-1 with TRBJ2-7, with D unclear. In germline, CDR1 is SQVTM, CDR2 ANQGSEA. V dropped 3 bases and J dropped 1 base, with 10 bases sitting between them. The CDR3 totals 13 residues. CDR3 amino acids: CSVEDMQSYEQYF. As DNA, the CDR3 is TGCAGCGTTGAGGATATGCAGTCCTACGAGCAGTACTTC.

This chain joins TRBV5-6 and TRBJ2-7; D is perhaps TRBD1 (6 bases). The germline V gene encodes CDR1 SGHDT and CDR2 YYEEEE. The CDR3 consists of 14 residues. The V and J ends lost 1 base and 4 bases respectively, with 12 bases between them. The CDR3 DNA sequence: TGTGCCAGCAGCTTGCGGTACAGGGAGTACGAGCAGTACTTC. Protein product: CASSLRYREYEQYF.

There are a few counts of this clonotype. V is TRBV27 and J is TRBJ2-1; 13 bases map to TRBD2. Germline CDR1 is MNHEY and CDR2 is SMNVEV (reference sequence). There are 15 residues in the CDR3. The V gene end was trimmed by 4 bases and the J gene end by 6 bases; junction bases not matched to a gene: 3. The CDR3 reads CASSSGLAGVNEQFF. CDR3 bases: TGTGCCAGCAGTTCAGGACTAGCGGGAGTCAATGAGCAGTTCTTC.

The sample holds a few counts of this clonotype. The V and J genes are TRBV18 and TRBJ1-4; D is unresolved. From germline, CDR1 is KGHSH and CDR2 LQKENI. V lost 3 bases and J lost 0, with 17 bases in between. The length of the CDR3 is 18 residues. CDR3 residues: CASSPKRGGDPTNEKLFF. The DNA of the CDR3 is TGTGCCAGCTCACCTAAACGAGGCGGAGATCCAACTAATGAAAAACTGTTTTTT.